This T cell receptor beta chain was obtained from a study of PD-L1 blockade in urothelial cancer listed by TCRdb under 2017. Notes on the research overall: Therapy was started in the mid-2010s for all patients, and atezolizumab 1,200 mg was administered intravenously every 3 weeks. Under 30 patients had pretreatment blood TCR-seq, 24 had at least one posttreatment blood collection, and 24 had tumor TCR-seq. Blood samples gave median yields of around 140,000 T cells and 83,000 or so unique TCRs, along with a median clonality of approximately 0.08. The study, an exploratory multi-omic analysis, examined somatic, immune and clinical correlates of response to PD-L1 blockade with atezolizumab in urothelial cancer. Durable clinical benefit was defined as progression-free survival longer than 6 months, and TCR features were also tested against progression-free and overall survival. Patients had an ECOG performance status of 0 or 1 and had received between 0 and 3 prior chemotherapy regimens. Nine patients achieved durable clinical benefit and some 21 did not. Blood samples were analyzed at two time points: 3 weeks after treatment start (second dose) and 6 weeks after treatment start. About nine tenths of the roughly 29 patients were males with bladder-origin urothelial cancer, and about 65% of the roughly 29 reported a prior smoking history. In the same patients, pretreatment tumors underwent whole exome sequencing and RNA sequencing in addition to TCR sequencing. Pretreatment tumor samples, along with matched peripheral blood serially collected before and after atezolizumab treatment, were subjected to TCR sequencing.

Synthetic TCR analog templates were spiked into each PCR so that absolute template abundance could be estimated from read counts. TCRbeta CDR3 regions were amplified from genomic DNA with bias-controlled V and J gene primers using the immunoSEQ assay. Sequencing of rearranged TCRbeta segments was performed at approximately 20X coverage. The authors' pipeline ran thus. Clustering was used to correct sequencing errors, and CDR3s were annotated against IMGT so that V, D and J genes could be assigned. Downstream analyses used only productive TCRbeta rearrangements, leaving out any out-of-frame or stop-codon sequences. To compute clonality, Shannon entropy was normalized by the log of the number of unique productive sequences and then subtracted from one. Clones differing between time points or between blood and tumor were identified by Fisher's exact test with Benjamini-Hochberg correction at adjusted p below 0.01. TCRdb re-hosts the immuneACCESS table, in-frame sequences only. Its copies lack some clones; in the studies checked, an unresolved V gene accounts for under half of them, and the cause for the rest is not known. The V and J calls and clone size were taken over from that table, and D and trimming were inferred from the DNA. This sample gives tens of thousands of clones in total; around 90% of them show up just once. The biggest ten clones account for roughly 14% of the sample.

The sample's time point label, in plain terms: pretreatment peripheral blood. The cohort comprised more than 25 patients with locally advanced or metastatic urothelial carcinoma treated at Memorial Sloan Kettering on a trial protocol. Peripheral blood mononuclear cells were collected pretreatment and during treatment, with between 1 and 8 total time points per patient. The Qiagen DNeasy Blood extraction kit was used to purify genomic DNA from total PBMCs and from tumor samples. Collected pretreatment and during treatment, PBMCs were isolated and stored as previously described. Broad study findings and their caveats: Among patients with durable benefit, tumor-associated TCR clones showed greater expansion in peripheral blood 3 weeks after treatment started (n ≈ 24, p = 0.022). Improved progression-free and overall survival was found to be associated with pretreatment peripheral blood TCR clonality below the median. Because the sample size was small (n = 29) and many of the analyses were exploratory, the results are meant to be hypothesis-generating.

Concerning this clone itself: Its recognized antigen is unknown. Per-nucleotide qualities are absent, and no much larger clonotype sits a single base away.

From the cysteine through the phenylalanine, the CDR3 covers 17 amino acids. Only CDR3 DNA remains: 51 bases, in frame from the first base. V and J are truncated by 5 bases and 0 bases respectively, leaving an intervening sequence of 14 bases. From the germline V gene, CDR1 is SGHNT and CDR2 is YENEEA. This clonotype was obtained from a woman in her sixties or seventies with urothelial cancer. This material consisted of PBMCs, taken around atezolizumab (anti-PD-L1) treatment. The chain couples TRBV11-3 to TRBJ2-6, and the D gene may be TRBD1, 6 bases matching. CDR3 reads: CASSRKTGTSGANVLTF. In nucleotide form, the sequence is TGTGCCAGCAGCCGCAAGACAGGAACCTCTGGGGCCAACGTCCTGACTTTC.